The 18 T cell receptor beta chains given below trace back to one sample, sequenced in a study of cytomegalovirus exposure and HLA in healthy donors (dated by TCRdb to about 2017). Libraries were made using the immunoSEQ multiplex PCR assay. TCRdb stores this immuneACCESS table with in-frame sequences only. Part of the clones is absent; in the studies checked, under half of the shortfall reflects unresolved V genes, and no reason is known for the rest. A total of some 350,000 clones appear in this sample, 75% to 90% of them only once. About 1% of the sample lies in the top ten. The material sequenced was PBMCs. The receptors here all came from a woman aged 25 to 45 in good health and CMV-seropositive.

V is TRBV7-9 and J is TRBJ1-4; TRBD1 agrees at 10 bases. The germline CDR1 and CDR2 sequences are SEHNR and FQNEAQ (reference sequence). J gave up 5 bases and V 5 bases, and 8 bases lay outside the gene matches. This CDR3 has 16 residues. CDR3 DNA sequence: TGTGCCAGCAGCGAATCCGGGACAGGGGCAAATGAAAAACTGTTTTTT. Encoded protein: CASSESGTGANEKLFF. Complete variable domain (other parts from reference TRBV7-9 and TRBJ1-4): DTGVSQNPRHKITKRGQNVTFRCDPISEHNRLYWYRQTLGQGPEFLTYFQNEAQLEKSRLLSDRFSAERPKGSFSTLEIQRTEQGDSAMYLCASSESGTGANEKLFFGSGTQLSVL.

The chain carries TRBV2 and TRBJ2-1; 7 bases agree with TRBD2. With 9 bases clipped from V and 8 bases from J, the junction kept 7 bases outside the gene matches. The CDR3 loop spans 12 amino acids. Germline V lookup: CDR1 SNHLY, CDR2 FYNNEI. CDR3 region: CASRLAWDEQFF. The CDR3 DNA reads as TGTGCCAGTCGACTAGCTTGGGATGAGCAGTTCTTC.

The chain is built from TRBV6-1 and TRBJ1-5; unclear D gene. The CDR3 is 14 residues long. CDR1 and CDR2 from the germline V gene are MNHNS and SASEGT. V was shortened by 0 bases and J by 3 bases, with 6 bases between the two germline ends. The CDR3 DNA reads as TGTGCCAGCAGTGAAGCGGGGTACAATCAGCCCCAGCATTTT. Translating gives CASSEAGYNQPQHF.

The chain joins TRBV13 to TRBJ2-7; TRBD1 or TRBD2 may be the D gene (6 bases each). Trimming cost V 4 bases and J 5 bases, with 27 bases left between them. The length of the CDR3 is 18 residues. CDR1 and CDR2 (germline): PRHDT, FYEKMQ (reference sequence). CDR3 in amino acids: CASSSFTRVRGPPHEQYF. As DNA, the CDR3 is TGTGCCAGCAGCTCGTTTACCAGGGTTCGGGGGCCCCCCCACGAGCAGTACTTC. Drawing the rest from reference TRBV13 and TRBJ2-7, the complete variable domain is AAGVIQSPRHLIKEKRETATLKCYPIPRHDTVYWYQQGPGQDPQFLISFYEKMQSDKGSIPDRFSAQQFSDYHSELNMSSLELGDSALYFCASSSFTRVRGPPHEQYFGPGTRLTVT.

This clone was observed a few times. This chain connects TRBV6-1 to TRBJ2-7, with 7 bases aligning to TRBD1. This CDR3 is built from 15 residues. The V gene's germline CDR1 is MNHNS and CDR2 SASEGT. J gave up 5 bases and V 2 bases, and 9 bases lay outside the gene matches. CDR3 DNA sequence: TGTGCCAGCAGTGAACGAATAGGGGGCCTCGACGAGCAGTACTTC. Protein sequence: CASSERIGGLDEQYF.

The genes are TRBV13 and TRBJ2-3, with 8 bases that match TRBD1. CDR3 length: 15 amino acids. The germline gives CDR1 PRHDT, CDR2 FYEKMQ (reference sequence). The V and J ends lost 1 base and 6 bases, in that order; junction bases with no gene match: 6. Here the CDR3 reads CASSLEGQGTDTQYF. The CDR3 region has the DNA TGTGCCAGCAGCTTAGAAGGACAGGGTACGGATACGCAGTATTTT.

The chain links TRBV13 to TRBJ1-2; D is ambiguous. This CDR3 comprises 15 residues. CDR1 PRHDT and CDR2 FYEKMQ come from the germline V gene (reference sequence). The V end lost 0 bases, the J end lost 1 base, and 9 bases lay between the germline ends. The DNA for the CDR3 is TGTGCCAGCAGCTTAGGCCATAACCTTAACTATGGCTACACCTTC. This gives the protein CASSLGHNLNYGYTF. Variable domain in full (rest from reference TRBV13 and TRBJ1-2): AAGVIQSPRHLIKEKRETATLKCYPIPRHDTVYWYQQGPGQDPQFLISFYEKMQSDKGSIPDRFSAQQFSDYHSELNMSSLELGDSALYFCASSLGHNLNYGYTFGSGTRLTVV.

The chain couples TRBV29-1 to TRBJ1-2; D is possibly TRBD1 (6 bases). The germline CDR1 and CDR2 sequences are SQVTM and ANQGSEA. The CDR3 is 11 residues long. The V end was cut by 7 bases, the J end by 7 bases, with 13 bases between. CDR3 protein: CSAPTGGGYTF. The CDR3 coding sequence is TGCAGCGCCCCGACAGGTGGTGGCTACACCTTC.

The rearrangement joins TRBV5-8 to TRBJ1-5; D uncertain. The CDR3 has 17 residues. Deletions cut 0 bases from V and 6 bases from J, with 19 bases between. Germline CDR1 reads SGHTS; CDR2 reads YDEGEE. CDR3 nucleotides: TGTGCCAGCAGCTTGGGTCGGATAATAGGGTCCGGTCAGCCCCAGCATTTT. Translated, it gives CASSLGRIIGSGQPQHF.

The chain carries TRBV9 and TRBJ1-2, with TRBD1 matching 10 bases. Germline lookup yields CDR1 SGDLS and CDR2 YYNGEE. The V segment lost 3 bases and the J segment 3 bases; nucleotides outside the gene matches: 5. The CDR3 has 15 residues. The CDR3 region has the DNA TGTGCCAGCAGCGCGAGGACAGGGGGTTACTATGGCTACACCTTC. It translates to CASSARTGGYYGYTF. Full variable domain (missing parts from reference TRBV9 and TRBJ1-2): DSGVTQTPKHLITATGQRVTLRCSPRSGDLSVYWYQQSLDQGLQFLIQYYNGEERAKGNILERFSAQQFPDLHSELNLSSLELGDSALYFCASSARTGGYYGYTFGSGTRLTVV.

The V gene is TRBV7-9, the J gene TRBJ1-6; 9 bases fit TRBD1. Germline trimming cut 0 bases from V and 7 bases from J; bases unmatched to any gene: 1. The CDR3 runs 15 residues. Per germline, CDR1 SEHNR and CDR2 FQNEAQ (reference sequence). As DNA, the CDR3 is TGTGCCAGCAGCTTAGCCGGACAGGGGAATTCACCCCTCCACTTT. It codes for CASSLAGQGNSPLHF.

The chain combines TRBV5-1 with TRBJ2-3; 14 bases fit TRBD2. The ends lost 4 bases at V and 0 bases at J; junction bases unmatched: 7. CDR1 and CDR2 (germline): SGHRS, YFSETQ. The CDR3 consists of 18 residues. CDR3 coding DNA: TGCGCCAGCAGCACCGGACTAGCGGGAGGCCTTAGCACAGATACGCAGTATTTT. It specifies CASSTGLAGGLSTDTQYF.

The rearrangement links TRBV4-2 to TRBJ1-3, with D unresolved. V was pared by 4 bases and J by 4 bases, with 14 bases between. CDR3 size: 15 residues. Germline V gives CDR1 LGHNA, CDR2 YNFKEQ. The DNA for the CDR3 is TGTGCCAGCAGCCCCTTACATGCACAAGGAAACACCATATATTTT. This codes for CASSPLHAQGNTIYF.

With respect to this clone: The junction differs from germline at one of its ends, possibly a read error. The V and J genes are TRBV7-2 and TRBJ1-1; D uncertain. The CDR3 runs 14 residues. Looked up from germline, CDR1 is SGHTA and CDR2 is FQGNSA. The CDR3 nucleotides read TGTGCCAGCACCTTACAGTTCATGAACACTGAAGCTTTCTTT. Its protein is CASTLQFMNTEAFF.

In this sample, this clone turned up a few times. This chain links TRBV5-1 with TRBJ1-6, with D unresolved. The CDR3 has 15 amino acids. The V gene lost 0 bases and the J gene lost 7 bases, with 11 bases spanning the gap. Germline assignment: CDR1 SGHRS and CDR2 YFSETQ. In DNA, the CDR3 is TGCGCCAGCAGCTTGGAGGGCAGGCCAAATTCACCCCTCCACTTT. Its protein is CASSLEGRPNSPLHF.

The genes are TRBV12-2 and TRBJ2-2; the table's D call, TRBD2, has no DNA check behind it. TRBV12-2 represents a pseudogene. The CDR3 is 18 residues long. The CDR3 protein is CASRLVSGGQGGTGELFF. The CDR3, as DNA: TGTGCAAGTCGCTTAGTGAGCGGGGGGCAGGGAGGCACCGGGGAGCTGTTTTTT.

The chain combines TRBV10-3 with TRBJ2-7; a possible D gene is TRBD2 (5 bases). The CDR3 covers 14 residues. V was pared by 10 bases and J by 2 bases, with 18 bases between. Germline CDR1 is ENHRY and CDR2 is SYGVKD. The CDR3 region has the DNA TGTGCCACCGTTGACGCAGCGGAGACCTACGAGCAGTACTTC. It codes for CATVDAAETYEQYF.

V usage is TRBV20-1 and J usage is TRBJ1-4; no firm D call. This CDR3 is 10 amino acids long. Germline loops: CDR1 DFQATT, CDR2 SNEGSKA (reference sequence). V lost 3 bases, J lost 8 bases, and 4 bases lay in between. CDR3: CSARSEKLFF. In DNA form, the CDR3 reads TGCAGTGCTAGGTCCGAAAAACTGTTTTTT.